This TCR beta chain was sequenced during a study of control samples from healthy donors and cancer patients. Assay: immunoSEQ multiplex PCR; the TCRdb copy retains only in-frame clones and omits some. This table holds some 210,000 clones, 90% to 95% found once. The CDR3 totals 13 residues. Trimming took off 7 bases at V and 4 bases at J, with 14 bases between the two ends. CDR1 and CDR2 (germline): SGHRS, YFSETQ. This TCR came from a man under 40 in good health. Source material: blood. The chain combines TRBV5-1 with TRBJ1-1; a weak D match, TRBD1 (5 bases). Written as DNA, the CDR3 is TGCGCCAGCGGAAAAATCGGGGGCACTGAAGCTTTCTTT. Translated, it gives CASGKIGGTEAFF.